This passage covers 29 T cell receptor beta chains from one sample sequenced in a study of blood T cell repertoires in COVID-19. Here immunoSEQ multiplex PCR was the method, and the copy in TCRdb shows in-frame clones only, minus some. This table has roughly 200,000 clones, roughly 86% appearing once. The material sequenced was PBMCs or T cells enriched from blood (not recorded which). The receptors derive from a middle-aged man with acute COVID-19.

The V and J genes are TRBV7-9 and TRBJ1-2; D is possibly TRBD1 (5 bases). Deletions cut 1 base from V and 2 bases from J, with 8 bases between. Germline CDR1 SEHNR, CDR2 FQNEAQ (reference sequence). This CDR3 is built from 14 residues. The CDR3 DNA reads as TGTGCCAGCAGCTTAGGGACACCCAACTATGGCTACACCTTC. This gives the protein CASSLGTPNYGYTF.

The sample holds one count of this clone. The rearrangement uses TRBV19 and TRBJ1-5; 8 bases are a match to TRBD1. There are 14 residues in the CDR3. Germline CDR1 and CDR2: LNHDA and SQIVND (reference sequence). Germline trimming cut 7 bases from V and 6 bases from J; bases unmatched to any gene: 8. In nucleotides, the CDR3 is TGTGCCAGTAAAATGGGACAGGCAATTCAGCCCCAGCATTTT. It yields the protein CASKMGQAIQPQHF.

The chain carries TRBV29-1 and TRBJ1-2, with 7 bases lining up with TRBD1. The junction had 12 bases not matched to a gene; V was cut back by 6 bases and J by 8 bases. The germline gives CDR1 SQVTM, CDR2 ANQGSEA. The CDR3 loop spans 13 amino acids. The DNA for the CDR3 is TGCAGCGTCCCTCGGGAGGGGGCAGAAGGCTACACCTTC. Amino acids: CSVPREGAEGYTF.

The J gene is TRBJ2-3, the V gene TRBV6-1; 10 nucleotides line up with TRBD2. From germline, CDR1 is MNHNS and CDR2 SASEGT. Trimming removed 3 bases from V and 2 bases from J; junction bases left unmatched: 8. CDR3 length: 17 residues. CDR3 region: CASSDTGLAALTDTQYF. For the CDR3, the DNA is TGTGCCAGCAGTGATACTGGACTAGCGGCCCTCACAGATACGCAGTATTTT.

The chain uses TRBV9 and TRBJ1-1, with a possible D match to TRBD1 (5 bases). This CDR3 comprises 14 residues. Germline V gene data show CDR1 as SGDLS and CDR2 as YYNGEE. Trimming stripped 3 bases from V and 1 base from J, with 10 bases between. CDR3 amino acids: CASSAIQENTEAFF. CDR3 in DNA: TGTGCCAGCAGCGCTATACAGGAGAACACTGAAGCTTTCTTT.

V and J are TRBV2 and TRBJ2-3; D not resolved. Germline lookup yields CDR1 SNHLY and CDR2 FYNNEI. V was cut by 6 bases and J by 3 bases, with 16 bases left in between. This CDR3 has 15 amino acids. CDR3 in amino acids: CASRIGLSQTDTQYF. The CDR3 DNA is TGTGCCAGCAGAATTGGGCTAAGTCAAACAGATACGCAGTATTTT.

The chain carries TRBV5-3 and TRBJ2-1; D possibly corresponds to TRBD2 (5 bases). TRBV5-3 carries the ORF label, with uncertain function. This CDR3 contains 10 residues. The V gene lost 4 bases and the J gene lost 9 bases, with 5 bases spanning the gap. The CDR3 DNA sequence: TGTGCCAGAAGCGGAGGTGAGCAGTTCTTC. This codes for CARSGGEQFF.

This chain connects TRBV5-1 to TRBJ2-7, with a tentative D call TRBD2 (6 bases). CDR3 size: 15 residues. CDR1 SGHRS and CDR2 YFSETQ come from the germline V gene. Trimming stripped 0 bases from V and 2 bases from J, with 12 bases between. The CDR3 bases are TGCGCCAGCAGCTTGGAGGGAGGCGAAACCTACGAGCAGTACTTC. Translated, it gives CASSLEGGETYEQYF.

CDR3 loop: CASSLGNRPLNTGELFF. As DNA, the CDR3 is TGTGCCAGCAGCTTAGGGAACAGACCCCTGAACACCGGGGAGCTGTTTTTT. This chain links TRBV7-8 with TRBJ2-2; D is unresolved. The V end was cut by 1 base, the J end by 1 base, with 13 bases between. This CDR3 is built from 17 residues. Germline lookup yields CDR1 SGHVS and CDR2 FQNEAQ.

CDR3 in DNA: TGTGCCAGTACCCAGGACAGGGCGTATCAGCCCCAGCATTTT. Protein: CASTQDRAYQPQHF. The rearrangement joins TRBV19 to TRBJ1-5, with 8 bases fitting TRBD1. The length of the CDR3 is 14 residues. The V segment lost 7 bases and the J segment 5 bases; nucleotides outside the gene matches: 7. The germline V gene has CDR1 LNHDA and CDR2 SQIVND (reference sequence).

This clone was observed a single time. This sequence joins TRBV15 and TRBJ1-3; D ambiguous. The CDR3 has 17 residues. V was shortened by 3 bases and J by 9 bases, with 24 bases between the two germline ends. Germline CDR1 and CDR2: LNHNV and YYDKDF (reference sequence). CDR3 sequence (DNA): TGTGCCACCAGCAGGGGCCTGAGGGAGCAGGACGGAGGCACCATATATTTT. Its translation: CATSRGLREQDGGTIYF.

This sequence joins TRBV9 and TRBJ2-7, with D possibly matching TRBD1 (5 bases). Germline assignment: CDR1 SGDLS and CDR2 YYNGEE. The V gene lost 4 bases and the J gene lost 5 bases, with 10 bases spanning the gap. The CDR3 covers 12 residues. The DNA of the CDR3 is TGTGCCAGCAGCCCAACAGGTGACGAGCAGTACTTC. It specifies CASSPTGDEQYF.

The gene calls are TRBV7-2 and TRBJ2-2, with a possible D match to TRBD2 (6 bases). With 2 bases removed from V and 5 bases from J, the gap between germline ends came to 9 bases. CDR1 and CDR2 (germline): SGHTA, FQGNSA. The length of the CDR3 is 14 residues. CDR3 region: CASSLQLATGELFF. The CDR3 DNA is TGTGCCAGCAGCTTACAACTAGCTACCGGGGAGCTGTTTTTT.

This clone was observed once. This chain uses TRBV19 with TRBJ2-1; perhaps TRBD2 as D (6 bases). Per germline, CDR1 LNHDA and CDR2 SQIVND (reference sequence). CDR3 length: 16 amino acids. V gave up 0 bases and J gave up 5 bases, with 14 bases separating them. DNA for the CDR3: TGTGCCAGTAGTATAGATCGGCTAGCGTCCAACAATGAGCAGTTCTTC. Translation gives CASSIDRLASNNEQFF.

The chain joins TRBV11-2 to TRBJ2-3; D ambiguous. Germline V CDR1 and CDR2: SGHAT, FQNNGV. There are 14 residues in the CDR3. The ends were cut back, 2 bases at V and 6 bases at J, with 12 bases in the middle. The CDR3 reads CASSLNTRLDTQYF. CDR3 sequence (DNA): TGTGCCAGCAGCTTAAATACCAGGCTCGATACGCAGTATTTT.

The chain has TRBV2 and TRBJ2-3, with D perhaps matching TRBD2 (5 bases). Trimming stripped 8 bases from V and 5 bases from J, with 14 bases between. This CDR3 contains 13 residues. Germline V lookup: CDR1 SNHLY, CDR2 FYNNEI. CDR3 protein: CASAFAGRDTQYF. In DNA, the CDR3 is TGTGCCAGCGCTTTCGCGGGCAGAGATACGCAGTATTTT.

V gene TRBV29-1 combines with J gene TRBJ2-7; 7 bases are shared with TRBD1. Per the germline V gene, CDR1 is SQVTM and CDR2 is ANQGSEA. CDR3 size: 14 residues. With V trimmed by 8 bases and J by 0 bases, 10 bases remained unmatched. CDR3 sequence reads: CSFDGQVSSYEQYF. The DNA for the CDR3 is TGCAGCTTCGACGGACAGGTTTCCTCCTACGAGCAGTACTTC.

The chain has TRBV7-3 and TRBJ1-6; 7 bases map to TRBD1. CDR3 length: 17 residues. V lost 3 bases and J lost 2; bases outside the gene matches: 7. Germline V CDR1 and CDR2: SGHTA, FQGTGA. The CDR3 DNA follows: TGTGCCAGCAGCTTCGGACAGGCCGTTCCCTATAATTCACCCCTCCACTTT. This encodes CASSFGQAVPYNSPLHF.

This chain joins TRBV2 and TRBJ2-7, with 8 bases lining up with TRBD1. CDR1 SNHLY and CDR2 FYNNEI come from the germline V gene. V lost 3 bases to trimming and J lost 5 bases; unmatched junction nucleotides: 15. The CDR3 has 17 residues. The chain's CDR3 is CASSERQYRTGLDEQYF. The CDR3 coding sequence is TGTGCCAGCAGTGAGCGGCAGTATCGGACAGGGTTAGACGAGCAGTACTTC.

This clone came up a few times. This chain joins TRBV30 and TRBJ1-1, with D possibly TRBD1 on 5 matching bases. The CDR3 consists of 14 residues. Germline V gene sequence: CDR1 GTSNPN, CDR2 SVGIG (reference sequence). V was pared by 8 bases and J by 5 bases, with 21 bases between. CDR3 residues: CAGEGRSKFTEAFF. CDR3 DNA sequence: TGTGCCGGGGAGGGGCGGTCGAAATTTACTGAAGCTTTCTTT.

This sequence joins TRBV7-8 and TRBJ2-7, with 8 positions matching TRBD2. This CDR3 spans 14 amino acids. The ends lost 3 bases at V and 0 bases at J; junction bases unmatched: 1. CDR1 is SGHVS, CDR2 FQNEAQ, per germline. CDR3 sequence: CASSFLAGSYEQYF. CDR3 bases: TGTGCCAGCAGCTTTCTAGCGGGCTCCTACGAGCAGTACTTC.

The chain employs TRBV6-1 and TRBJ1-1; unclear D gene. V was clipped by 1 base and J by 3 bases, with 12 bases between them. CDR1 and CDR2 (germline): MNHNS, SASEGT. The CDR3 contains 15 residues. CDR3 amino acids: CASSEGAGWDTEAFF. The CDR3 DNA sequence: TGTGCCAGCAGTGAAGGAGCCGGGTGGGACACTGAAGCTTTCTTT.

This chain joins TRBV9 and TRBJ1-2; TRBD1 might be the D (6 bases). The V gene's germline CDR1 is SGDLS and CDR2 YYNGEE. This CDR3 is built from 13 residues. V gave up 0 bases and J gave up 6 bases, with 9 bases separating them. CDR3 nucleotides: TGTGCCAGCAGCGTAGGAAGGACAGATGGCTACACCTTC. As protein: CASSVGRTDGYTF.

The rearrangement joins TRBV10-3 to TRBJ2-7; D possibly corresponds to TRBD1 (6 bases). This CDR3 is built from 14 residues. The germline CDR1 and CDR2 sequences are ENHRY and SYGVKD. V was cut by 6 bases and J by 0 bases, with 12 bases left in between. DNA of the CDR3: TGTGCCATCAGGGGGGCGCTTAGCTCCTACGAGCAGTACTTC. It translates to CAIRGALSSYEQYF.

There are a few counts of this clone. The chain employs TRBV27 and TRBJ2-2; 8 bases are shared with TRBD2. Unmatched junction bases numbered 13, after V lost 4 bases and J lost 6 bases. CDR1 is MNHEY and CDR2 is SMNVEV in the germline V gene (reference sequence). This CDR3 region has 17 residues. The CDR3 loop reads CASSSSASGSWAGELFF. The CDR3 coding sequence is TGTGCCAGCAGTTCATCGGCCAGCGGGAGTTGGGCCGGGGAGCTGTTTTTT.

The chain uses TRBV9 and TRBJ1-2; D uncertain. This CDR3 is 15 amino acids long. Germline V gene lookup returns CDR1 SGDLS and CDR2 YYNGEE. V was trimmed by 6 bases and J by 3 bases, leaving 18 bases between them. CDR3 protein: CASNPLASADYGYTF. The CDR3 region has the DNA TGTGCCAGCAACCCCCTTGCGAGCGCGGACTATGGCTACACCTTC.

This chain joins TRBV28 and TRBJ2-2; 11 bases agree with TRBD2. CDR1 is MDHEN, CDR2 SYDVKM, per germline. This CDR3 has 16 amino acids. The trim removed 5 bases at V and 8 bases at J, leaving 10 bases unmatched. The CDR3 bases are TGTGCCAGCAGTGGGGGACTAGCGGAGTCCCGGGGGGAGCTGTTTTTT. This encodes CASSGGLAESRGELFF.

The chain has TRBV5-1 and TRBJ2-1; 9 bases fit TRBD1. Germline-derived CDR1 and CDR2 are SGHRS and YFSETQ. The V and J ends lost 0 bases and 7 bases, in that order; junction bases with no gene match: 2. The CDR3 length is 14 residues. CDR3 DNA: TGCGCCAGCAGCTTGGGGGACAGGGTGAATGAGCAGTTCTTC. The encoded protein is CASSLGDRVNEQFF.

The J gene is TRBJ2-1, the V gene TRBV7-9, with D possibly TRBD1 on 6 matching bases. V lost 5 bases and J lost 7, with 12 bases in between. The germline V gene encodes CDR1 SEHNR and CDR2 FQNEAQ (reference sequence). CDR3 length: 13 amino acids. Written as DNA, the CDR3 is TGTGCCAGCAGCATGGTCAGGGGAAATGAGCAGTTCTTC. Encoded protein: CASSMVRGNEQFF.